This T cell receptor (beta chain) is drawn from a study of blood T cell repertoires in COVID-19. Across the study: From T cells, B-cell-depleted T cells, or PBMCs came the material, which was cDNA or gDNA.

This CDR3 comprises 14 residues. Germline V CDR1 and CDR2: SNHLY, FYNNEI. V shed 4 bases and J 4 bases; nucleotides not matched to a gene: 6. The repertoire was sequenced with immunoSEQ multiplex PCR; TCRdb's copy has only in-frame clones and lacks some. This table holds some 40,000 clones, about 91% found once. The sample comprised peripheral blood. This TCR was recovered from a woman aged 80 or over with acute or convalescent COVID-19. This chain links TRBV2 with TRBJ1-2, with 7 bases lining up with TRBD1. CDR3 coding DNA: TGTGCCAGCAGTGGTTTGACAGGGCTCTATGGCTACACCTTC. Residues: CASSGLTGLYGYTF.